This T cell receptor (beta chain) came from a study of blood T cell repertoires in COVID-19. CDR1 is SGHTS, CDR2 YDEGEE, per germline. Trimming took off 4 bases at V and 0 bases at J, with 10 bases between the two ends. CDR3 length equals 14 residues. TCRdb keeps only in-frame clones here, not all; method: immunoSEQ multiplex PCR. The repertoire holds 95,000 or so clones, around 81% seen once, with around 4.8% in the top ten. The sequence was collected from a man older than 75 with COVID-19, enrolled during active disease. Sequencing was carried out using peripheral blood. V is TRBV5-8 and J is TRBJ1-2, with a possible D match to TRBD1 (5 bases). CDR3 amino acids: CASSPTGSNYGYTF. CDR3 sequence (DNA): TGTGCCAGCAGCCCTACAGGTTCTAACTATGGCTACACCTTC.